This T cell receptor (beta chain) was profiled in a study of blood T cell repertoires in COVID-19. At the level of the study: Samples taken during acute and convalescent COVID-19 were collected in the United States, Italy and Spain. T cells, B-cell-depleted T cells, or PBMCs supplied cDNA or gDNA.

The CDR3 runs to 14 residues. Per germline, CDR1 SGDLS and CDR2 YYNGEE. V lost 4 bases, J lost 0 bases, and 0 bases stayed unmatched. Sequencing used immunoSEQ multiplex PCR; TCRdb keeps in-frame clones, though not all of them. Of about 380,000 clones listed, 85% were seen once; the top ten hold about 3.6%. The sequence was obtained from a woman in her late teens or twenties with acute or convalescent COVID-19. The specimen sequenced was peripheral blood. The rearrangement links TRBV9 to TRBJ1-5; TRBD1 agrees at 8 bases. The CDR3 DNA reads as TGTGCCAGCAGCCAGGGGGCTAGCAATCAGCCCCAGCATTTT. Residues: CASSQGASNQPQHF.